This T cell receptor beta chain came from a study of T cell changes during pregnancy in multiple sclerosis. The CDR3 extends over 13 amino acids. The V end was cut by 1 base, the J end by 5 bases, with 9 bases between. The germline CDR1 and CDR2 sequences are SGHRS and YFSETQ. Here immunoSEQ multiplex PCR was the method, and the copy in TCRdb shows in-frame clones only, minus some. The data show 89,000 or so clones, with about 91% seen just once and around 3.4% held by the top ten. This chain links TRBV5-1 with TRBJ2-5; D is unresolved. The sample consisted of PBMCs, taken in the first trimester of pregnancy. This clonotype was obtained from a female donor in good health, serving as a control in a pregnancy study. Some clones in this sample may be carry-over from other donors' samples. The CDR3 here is CASSLRVGETQYF. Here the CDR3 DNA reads TGCGCCAGCAGCTTGCGGGTTGGGGAGACCCAGTACTTC.